This TCR beta chain derives from a study of vaccination effects on CD4 cells after COVID-19. Turning to the study itself: PBMC were cultured at fewer than 2.5 million per well with approximately 10 IU/ml IL-2 and about 9.2 ug/ml peptides. General observations from the study: Within healthy vaccinees, only 1 of 255 vaccine-induced clones displayed cross-reactivity with common cold coronaviruses. After vaccination, at late timepoints, clones induced by infection and by vaccine contracted markedly.

Note on this clone: Antigen: not known.

Culture proceeded for more than nine days, and CD4+ T cells were then isolated. BNT162b2 vaccine or mRNA-1273 vaccine was given to participants in two doses. The authors exchanged half the medium for IL-2 medium on days 3 and 7. Method: immunoSEQ multiplex PCR; TCRdb's copy keeps in-frame clones and lacks some. The data show about 39,000 clones, with around two thirds seen just once and roughly 7.7% held by the top ten. This CDR3 spans 14 amino acids. The trim removed 2 bases at V and 5 bases at J, leaving 5 bases unmatched. Per the germline V gene, CDR1 is MNHNS and CDR2 is SASEGT. Source: CD4+ T cells from PBMCs cultured without peptide, taken after COVID-19 vaccination. The source of this sequence is a human donor who received a COVID-19 vaccine. This chain uses TRBV6-1 with TRBJ2-5, with 7 nucleotides matching TRBD2. CDR3 sequence (DNA): TGTGCCAGCAGTGAAAACTGGGGGGGGGAGACCCAGTACTTC. Protein: CASSENWGGETQYF.